This T cell receptor (beta chain) was recovered during a study of blood T cell repertoires in COVID-19. In the study overall: Samples of COVID-19 (acute and convalescent) were obtained from the United States, Italy and Spain. Nucleic acid was either cDNA or gDNA, and it came from T cells, B-cell-depleted T cells, or PBMCs.

Original processing notes: Estimated nucleated cell counts came from reference gene primer amplification. TCRdb's copy holds only in-frame clones and misses some; the assay was immunoSEQ multiplex PCR. V and J calls and clone size are copied from that table; D and trimming were computed from the DNA. The table lists about 59,000 clones, about 90% of them singletons. The CDR3 totals 15 residues. Germline loops: CDR1 LNHDA, CDR2 SQIVND (reference sequence). The V end lost 1 base, the J end lost 0 bases, and 9 bases lay between the germline ends. The rearrangement joins TRBV19 to TRBJ1-1, with no clear D. The sequence came from a man at least 80 years old in a cohort sampled during active COVID-19. The sample was peripheral blood. CDR3 DNA: TGTGCCAGTAGTATAGGTACAAACATGAACACTGAAGCTTTCTTT. It codes for CASSIGTNMNTEAFF.